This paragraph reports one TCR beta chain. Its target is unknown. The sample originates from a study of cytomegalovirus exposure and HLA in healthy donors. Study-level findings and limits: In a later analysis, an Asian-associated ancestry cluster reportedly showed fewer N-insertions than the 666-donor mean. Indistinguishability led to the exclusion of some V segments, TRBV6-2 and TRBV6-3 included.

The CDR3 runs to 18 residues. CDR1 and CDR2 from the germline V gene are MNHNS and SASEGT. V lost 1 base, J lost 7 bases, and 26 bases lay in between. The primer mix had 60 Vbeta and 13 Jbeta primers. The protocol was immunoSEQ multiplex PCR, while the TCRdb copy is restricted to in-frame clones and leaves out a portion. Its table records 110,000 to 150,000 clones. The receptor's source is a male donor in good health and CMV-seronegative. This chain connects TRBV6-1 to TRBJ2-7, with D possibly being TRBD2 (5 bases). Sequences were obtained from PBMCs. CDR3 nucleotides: TGTGCCAGCAGTGAAGGAGGTTGGATTAGGGAAACCCGGGGAGAGCAGTACTTC. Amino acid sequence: CASSEGGWIRETRGEQYF.